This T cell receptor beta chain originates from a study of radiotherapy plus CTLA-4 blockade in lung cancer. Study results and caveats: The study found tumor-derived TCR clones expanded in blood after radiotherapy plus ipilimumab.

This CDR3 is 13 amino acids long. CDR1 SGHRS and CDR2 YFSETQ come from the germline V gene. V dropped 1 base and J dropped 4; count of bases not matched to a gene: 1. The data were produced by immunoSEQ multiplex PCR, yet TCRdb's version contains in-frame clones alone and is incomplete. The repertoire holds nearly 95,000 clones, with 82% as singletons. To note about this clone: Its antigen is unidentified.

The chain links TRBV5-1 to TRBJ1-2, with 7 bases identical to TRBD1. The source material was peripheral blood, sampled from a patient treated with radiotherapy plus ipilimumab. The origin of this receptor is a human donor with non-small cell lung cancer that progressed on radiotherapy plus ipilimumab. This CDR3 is CASSLQGGYGYTF. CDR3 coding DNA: TGCGCCAGCAGCTTGCAGGGGGGCTATGGCTACACCTTC.